The 2 T cell receptor beta chains reported below all come from one sample, sequenced in a study of blood T cell repertoires in COVID-19. Using immunoSEQ multiplex PCR, the repertoire was profiled, and TCRdb retains in-frame clones only, with some absent. The sample holds approximately 240,000 clones, roughly 84% seen once. Sequencing was carried out using peripheral blood. These receptors were obtained from a middle-aged woman with active or convalescent COVID-19.

This clone has just a few counts. This sequence joins TRBV30 and TRBJ1-6; a possible D gene is TRBD1 (5 bases). The germline CDR1 and CDR2 sequences are GTSNPN and SVGIG (reference sequence). The ends were cut back, 4 bases at V and 4 bases at J, with 14 bases in the middle. CDR3 length: 15 amino acids. The CDR3 DNA sequence: TGTGCCTGGACCCCGGGGCGGGGTTATAATTCACCCCTCCACTTT. The encoded protein is CAWTPGRGYNSPLHF.

The chain combines TRBV10-3 with TRBJ2-7, with 10 bases matching TRBD1. The CDR3 length is 17 residues. V shed 1 base, J shed 2 bases, and the junction held 8 bases outside the gene matches. CDR1 is ENHRY, CDR2 SYGVKD, per germline. The CDR3 region is CAISEYGPGTGAYEQYF. The CDR3, as DNA: TGTGCCATCAGTGAGTATGGGCCCGGGACAGGGGCCTACGAGCAGTACTTC.